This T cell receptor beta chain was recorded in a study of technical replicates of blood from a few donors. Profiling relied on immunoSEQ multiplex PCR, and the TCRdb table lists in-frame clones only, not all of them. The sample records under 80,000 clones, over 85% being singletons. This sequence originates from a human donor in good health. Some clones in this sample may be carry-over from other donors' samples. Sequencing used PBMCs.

In DNA, the CDR3 is TGTGCCATCAGTGGTGACAGGGGCCTTAACTATGGCTACACCTTC. It translates to CAISGDRGLNYGYTF. The chain uses TRBV10-3 and TRBJ1-2; 8 nucleotides line up with TRBD1. Per the germline V gene, CDR1 is ENHRY and CDR2 is SYGVKD. The CDR3 sequence is 15 residues long. The junction had 5 bases not matched to a gene; V was cut back by 4 bases and J by 1 base.